What follows is one T cell receptor beta chain and its context. Its cognate antigen has yet to be identified. No base qualities exist here, and no much larger clone lies one base off it. The label giving this sample's treatment or condition can be read as: over 15 received Ad26.COV2.S at low or high dose, single or two shots; roughly five received placebo; per-sample allocation not given. For vaccine and placebo recipients, repertoires were sequenced using samples collected on day 63 after the first injection. Cohort 1b enrolled roughly 25 adults aged 18-55 years at a single site in Boston, USA, between 29 July and 7 August 2020. Ad26.COV2.S was a replication-incompetent adenovirus type 26 vector expressing a prefusion-stabilized SARS-CoV-2 spike protein from the original Wuhan strain. Relative to germline, V is 2 bases shorter and J is 0 bases shorter, with 11 bases between their ends. CDR1 and CDR2, looked up from the germline V gene, are MNHNS and SASEGT. The CDR3 measures 15 amino acids from cysteine to phenylalanine. The DNA shown is the 45-base CDR3, in frame from base 1.

The record originates from a study of Ad26.COV2.S vaccination and SARS-CoV-2 variants (dated by TCRdb to the early 2020s). Broadly, across the study: Donors in the vaccine arm were drawn from COV1001, a phase I-IIa trial of Ad26.COV2.S in healthy adults that was multicentre, randomized, double-blind and placebo-controlled. Ad26.COV2.S was administered intramuscularly at 5 x 10^10 or 1 x 10^11 viral particles, either as a single shot or as two shots given 56 days apart. TCRbeta repertoire sequencing was used to assess the specificity and breadth of SARS-CoV-2-reactive T cell receptors after Ad26.COV2.S vaccination. A total of roughly 32 samples were included in the TCR-sequenced set, comprising about 20 Ad26.COV2.S vaccine recipients, 5 placebo recipients and 8 SARS-CoV-2 convalescent individuals. Trial participants were randomized into five groups of five, in which low-dose or high-dose Ad26.COV2.S was given once or twice, or placebo was given on both occasions. Investigators remained blinded to trial group allocation during experiments and outcome assessment. Overall study outcomes, separate from this receptor: Ad26.COV2.S recipients had higher spike-specific TCR breadth than placebo recipients (P = 0.0014). Substantial breadth of spike-specific CD8+ and CD4+ T cell responses was reported after vaccination. The study was not powered for comparison of responses between vaccine doses or regimens. The authors noted that total T cell responses may have been underestimated by the TCR breadth and depth analyses. Comparable non-spike TCR breadth was observed between vaccine and placebo recipients, consistent with only spike being contained in the vaccine.

The immunoSEQ Assay was the method used to sequence TCRbeta CDR3 regions. After extraction, genomic DNA underwent amplification by bias-controlled multiplex PCR, followed by high-throughput sequencing. Per the authors' processing: To quantify the absolute abundance of every unique TCRbeta CDR3 region, sequences were collapsed and filtered. T cell fraction was estimated by normalizing TCRbeta template counts to usable DNA, with usable DNA measured through amplification of reference genes found in all nucleated cells. Repertoire TCRs were annotated as SARS-CoV-2-specific when V gene, CDR3 amino acid sequence and J gene were exactly matched to a known reactive TCR set. The reference SARS-CoV-2 TCR set came from MIRA and was filtered for enrichment in COVID-19-positive ImmuneCODE repertoires, removing public or cross-reactive TCRs. Based on the MIRA antigens, annotated TCRs were further analysed at the level of specific ORF or position within ORF. Breadth was defined as annotated unique rearrangements over total unique productive rearrangements; depth was the summed frequency of those rearrangements. Two-sided Wilcoxon rank-sum tests were used to compare TCR breadth between groups. TCRdb's version of the immuneACCESS table is confined to in-frame rearrangements and falls short of the full clone set. An unresolved V gene accounts for under half of the shortfall where checked; the remainder is of unknown origin. D and trimming come from the DNA, and the V and J calls and clone size come from that table. The sample yields a few hundred thousand clones; about 88% were counted once. The top ten hold about 1.9% of the sample.

Material: peripheral blood, obtained in a trial of Ad26.COV2.S vaccine versus placebo. The rearranged chain carries TRBV6-1 and TRBJ2-7, and the D gene may be TRBD2, 6 bases matching. The TCR was taken from a person aged 18-60 years who received the Ad26.COV2.S COVID-19 vaccine or a placebo. The base sequence is TGTGCCAGCAGTGAAAAGGGCGGGAACTCCTACGAGCAGTACTTC. This encodes CASSEKGGNSYEQYF.